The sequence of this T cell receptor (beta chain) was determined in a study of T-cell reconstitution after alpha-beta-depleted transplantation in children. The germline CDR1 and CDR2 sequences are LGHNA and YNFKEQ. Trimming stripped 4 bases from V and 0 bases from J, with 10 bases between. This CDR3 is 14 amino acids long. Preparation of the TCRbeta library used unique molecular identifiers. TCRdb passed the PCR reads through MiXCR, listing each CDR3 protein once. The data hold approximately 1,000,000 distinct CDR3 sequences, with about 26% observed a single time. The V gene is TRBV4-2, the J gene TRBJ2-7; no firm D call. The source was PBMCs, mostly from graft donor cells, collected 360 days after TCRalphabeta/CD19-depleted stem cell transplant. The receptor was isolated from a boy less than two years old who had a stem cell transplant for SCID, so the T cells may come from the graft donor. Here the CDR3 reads CASSPRQSSYEQYF. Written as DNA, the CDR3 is TGTGCCAGCAGCCCCCGTCAGAGCTCCTACGAGCAGTACTTC.